This T cell receptor beta chain came from a study of post-analysis software for immune sequencing data. Study at large: The courses of disease that were included comprised relapsing-remitting, secondary progressive and progressive-relapsing multiple sclerosis.

Study-wide findings and caveats: A significant reduction in normalized Chao1 diversity was observed in multiple sclerosis patients versus controls.

There are a few counts of this clonotype. The antigen remains unidentified. Incorporated into the TCR beta cDNA libraries were unique molecular identifiers, which served to reduce PCR and sequencing biases. Each CDR3 protein is one row after TCRdb ran MiXCR on the PCR reads. The repertoire consists of roughly 410,000 distinct CDR3 sequences, with 30% to 45% occurring once and the leading ten covering roughly 13%. This TCR was recovered from a girl aged 5 to 17 with multiple sclerosis. The source material was blood.

The CDR3 nucleotides are TGCGCCAGCAGCTTTTCAACAGGGGGCACTGAAGCTTTCTTT. It specifies CASSFSTGGTEAFF. The chain couples TRBV5-1 to TRBJ1-1; 8 bases map to TRBD1. Germline V gene lookup returns CDR1 SGHRS and CDR2 YFSETQ. J lost 4 bases, V lost 2 bases, and 4 bases had no gene match. The CDR3 totals 14 residues.